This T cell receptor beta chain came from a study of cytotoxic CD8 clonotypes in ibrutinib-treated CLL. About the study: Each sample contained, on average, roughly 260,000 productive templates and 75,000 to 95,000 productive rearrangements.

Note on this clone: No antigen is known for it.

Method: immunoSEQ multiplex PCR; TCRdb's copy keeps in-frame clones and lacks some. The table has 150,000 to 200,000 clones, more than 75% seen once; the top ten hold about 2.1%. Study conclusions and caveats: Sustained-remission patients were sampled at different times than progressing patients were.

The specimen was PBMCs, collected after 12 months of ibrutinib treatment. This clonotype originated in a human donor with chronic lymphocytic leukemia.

CDR3 region: CASSLGGTGNPTGYTF. In DNA form, the CDR3 reads TGCGCCAGCAGCTTGGGTGGGACAGGGAATCCCACAGGCTACACCTTC. J is TRBJ1-2 and V is TRBV5-1; 9 nucleotides line up with TRBD1. Germline V gene data show CDR1 as SGHRS and CDR2 as YFSETQ. The CDR3 totals 16 residues. With 0 bases clipped from V and 8 bases from J, the junction kept 11 bases outside the gene matches.